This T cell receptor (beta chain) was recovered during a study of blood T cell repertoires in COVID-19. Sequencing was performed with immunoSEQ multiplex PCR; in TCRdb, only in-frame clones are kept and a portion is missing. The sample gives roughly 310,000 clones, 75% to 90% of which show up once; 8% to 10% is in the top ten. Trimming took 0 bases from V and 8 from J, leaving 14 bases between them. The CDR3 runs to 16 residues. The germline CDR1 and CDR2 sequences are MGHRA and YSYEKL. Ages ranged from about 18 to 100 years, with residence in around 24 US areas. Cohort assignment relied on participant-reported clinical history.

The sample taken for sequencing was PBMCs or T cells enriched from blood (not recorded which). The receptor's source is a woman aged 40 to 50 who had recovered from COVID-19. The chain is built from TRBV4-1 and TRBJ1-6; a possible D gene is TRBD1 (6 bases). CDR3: CASSQELRQEYSPLHF. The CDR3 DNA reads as TGCGCCAGCAGCCAAGAGCTACGACAGGAGTATTCACCCCTCCACTTT.